This is a list of T cell receptor beta chains from one sample in a study of blood T cell repertoires in COVID-19. TCRdb's table, derived via immunoSEQ multiplex PCR, lists solely in-frame clones and lacks some. There are over 200,000 clones in the sample; roughly 86% occur only once, and roughly 2.5% lies in the top ten. The sample was peripheral blood. These receptors were taken from a woman between 55 and 75 years old with acute or convalescent COVID-19. CDR3s include the opening cysteine and the closing phenylalanine or tryptophan. Each record gives: clone size, D gene, V gene, J gene, CDR3 DNA, CDR3 protein. The D gene is left open where the match is weak. Rows may omit the clone size; those that give it use once, few, many or a size class.

>NA|NA|TRBV19|TRBJ1-5
TGTGCCAGTAGTACCCTATATGCGGGCAATCAGCCCCAGCATTTT
CASSTLYAGNQPQHF
>NA|NA|TRBV15|TRBJ1-1
TGTGCCACCAGCAGAGGAGCGACTGGACGGGGCACTGAAGCTTTCTTT
CATSRGATGRGTEAFF
>NA|TRBD1|TRBV6-5|TRBJ1-2
TGTGCCAGCAGTTATCGGTACAGGGGAAACTATGGCTACACCTTC
CASSYRYRGNYGYTF
>NA|NA|TRBV6-2/TRBV6-3|TRBJ2-1
TGTGCCAGCAGTTACTCAGGGGATGAGCAGTTCTTC
CASSYSGDEQFF
>NA|TRBD1|TRBV5-1|TRBJ2-2
TGCGCCAGCAGCCCCCGGACAGGGAACACCGGGGAGCTGTTTTTT
CASSPRTGNTGELFF
>NA|NA|TRBV3-1/TRBV3-2|TRBJ1-1
TGTGCCAGCAGCCAAGGGAGGATCGGTTCTGAAGCTTTCTTT
CASSQGRIGSEAFF
>NA|TRBD1|TRBV6-1|TRBJ1-5
TGTGCCAGCAGTGAAACCTACAGGGGGGGTCAGCCCCAGCATTTT
CASSETYRGGQPQHF
>NA|NA|TRBV19|TRBJ1-5
TGTGCCAGTAGTATAGGCTCGAGTCAGCCCCAGCATTTT
CASSIGSSQPQHF
>NA|NA|TRBV19|TRBJ2-1
TGTGCCAGTAGTCCGACAGGCTCCTACAATGAGCAGTTCTTC
CASSPTGSYNEQFF
>NA|NA|TRBV18|TRBJ1-1
TGTGCCAGCTCAGCCGAAGCCCAACCGTATCACACTGAAGCTTTCTTT
CASSAEAQPYHTEAFF
>NA|TRBD1|TRBV5-1|TRBJ1-2
TGCGCCAGCTACCGGGGACAGGGGGCTAACGGCTACACCTTC
CASYRGQGANGYTF
>NA|TRBD2|TRBV4-2|TRBJ2-3
TGTGCCAGCAGCCAAGATCCGGCTAGCGGGAGGGCTTCCGCAGATACGCAGTATTTT
CASSQDPASGRASADTQYF
>NA|NA|TRBV7-8|TRBJ1-1
TGTGCCAGCAGCACTAGACTTGATCTGAACACTGAAGCTTTCTTT
CASSTRLDLNTEAFF
>once|TRBD1|TRBV19|TRBJ1-1
TGTGCCAGTACCCCAGGACAGGGGGGCACTGAAGCTTTCTTT
CASTPGQGGTEAFF
>NA|TRBD2|TRBV19|TRBJ2-7
TGTGCCAGTAGTCCCCGAGTAGCGGGGACCTCCTACGAGCAGTACTTC
CASSPRVAGTSYEQYF
>NA|NA|TRBV5-4|TRBJ2-1
TGTGCCAGCAGCTTGGGAGAGGGCCTTCTCAATGAGCAGTTCTTC
CASSLGEGLLNEQFF
>NA|NA|TRBV24-1|TRBJ1-5
TGTGCCACCAGTGATACAGATAGCAATCAGCCCCAGCATTTT
CATSDTDSNQPQHF
>NA|TRBD1|TRBV7-2|TRBJ1-2
TGTGCCAGCAGCTTAGCCATCCGGGACAGACCCTATGGCTACACCTTC
CASSLAIRDRPYGYTF
>NA|TRBD1|TRBV19|TRBJ2-2
TGTGCCAGTAGCACCGGGACAGGGGTCACCGGGGAGCTGTTTTTT
CASSTGTGVTGELFF
>few|TRBD2|TRBV7-9|TRBJ2-1
TGTGCCAGCAGCCTTCGGACTAGCGGGGGGTCCAGCAATGAGCAGTTCTTC
CASSLRTSGGSSNEQFF
>NA|TRBD2|TRBV6-2/TRBV6-3|TRBJ2-7
TGTGCCAGCAGTTACAGGGCTAGCGGGACGTTTCAGCGGGAGCAGTACTTC
CASSYRASGTFQREQYF
>NA|NA|TRBV5-1|TRBJ1-1
TGCGCCAGCAGCTTGGCTGGAGGTCAGACTGAAGCTTTCTTT
CASSLAGGQTEAFF
>NA|TRBD1|TRBV4-1|TRBJ2-7
TGCGCCAGCAGCCGAGAGACAGGGGCGACCTACGAGCAGTACTTC
CASSRETGATYEQYF
>NA|NA|TRBV7-3|TRBJ1-1
TGTGCCAGCAGCTTAAGCGGGGGGGAAGCTTTCTTT
CASSLSGGEAFF
>once|NA|TRBV4-1|TRBJ1-2
TGCGCCAGCAGCCAGCTAACTACCTATGGCTACACCTTC
CASSQLTTYGYTF
>NA|NA|TRBV11-3|TRBJ2-1
TGTGCCAGCGCGCAGACTAGTGAGGGGGAGCAGTTCTTC
CASAQTSEGEQFF
>NA|NA|TRBV7-9|TRBJ1-1
TGTGCCAGCAGCTTAGGTTCGGGGGGCAATGAAGCTTTCTTT
CASSLGSGGNEAFF